This TCR beta chain was captured by sequencing in a study of cytomegalovirus exposure and HLA in healthy donors. Study in general: In a previous analysis, nearly 120 million unique TCR beta sequences were found from approximately 180 million T cells.

Vbeta (60) and Jbeta (13) primers were used in the PCR. TCRdb keeps only in-frame clones here, not all; method: immunoSEQ multiplex PCR. The sample has approximately 98,000 clones; around 67% are singletons. Between the trimmed V and J ends, which lost 5 bases and 3 bases, there was a span of 10 bases. The CDR3 loop spans 13 amino acids. Per germline, CDR1 SGHTA and CDR2 FQGTGA. Study-level results: Analysis performed later found more than 15,000 TCR beta sequences associated with HLA alleles at 0.05 false discovery rate. In vitro assays verified that a few CMV-associated chains recognized CMV antigens specifically. DRB1 showed the most TCR associations and HLA-C the fewest in a later analysis, as rates varied by HLA locus.

As concerns this clone: As yet, its antigen is unknown.

The sequence derives from a male donor in good health and CMV-seronegative. This chain uses TRBV7-3 with TRBJ1-2; D remains unclear. The source material was PBMCs. CDR3 DNA sequence: TGTGCCAGCAGCCCACAGATCGACTATGGCTACACCTTC. Translation gives CASSPQIDYGYTF.